The next 25 T cell receptor beta chains were all read from a single sample in a study of shared clonotypes between healthy human individuals. Method: immunoSEQ multiplex PCR; TCRdb's copy keeps in-frame clones and lacks some. Of about 1.5 million clones listed, 95% to 99% are singletons. The specimen sequenced was naive CD4+ T cells sorted from blood. As for subset: CD45RA+ positively selected. Receptors originate from a young man in good health.

To note about this clone: The sample carries other DNA sequences with the same CDR3. The gene calls are TRBV7-9 and TRBJ1-5; TRBD1 matches at 7 bases. The CDR3 is 13 residues long. The V gene's germline CDR1 is SEHNR and CDR2 FQNEAQ (reference sequence). J was trimmed by 5 bases and V by 2 bases; bases with no gene match: 0. The CDR3: CASSLQGDQPQHF. CDR3 DNA: TGTGCCAGCAGCTTACAGGGGGATCAGCCCCAGCATTTT.

The chain recombines TRBV14 with TRBJ2-1; 11 bases agree with TRBD2. V dropped 4 bases and J dropped 0; count of bases not matched to a gene: 8. This CDR3 comprises 18 residues. CDR1 SGHDN and CDR2 FVKESK come from the germline V gene. CDR3 amino acids: CASSRLAGGGGSYNEQFF. DNA for the CDR3: TGTGCCAGCAGCCGTCTAGCGGGAGGCGGGGGCTCCTACAATGAGCAGTTCTTC.

The V and J genes are TRBV18 and TRBJ1-4; TRBD1 agrees at 7 bases. The V and J ends lost 3 bases and 5 bases, in that order; junction bases with no gene match: 6. This CDR3 contains 15 residues. Germline CDR1 is KGHSH and CDR2 is LQKENI. As DNA, the CDR3 is TGTGCCAGCTCACCGGCGGGACAGCGCAATGAAAAACTGTTTTTT. Its protein is CASSPAGQRNEKLFF.

The J gene is TRBJ1-1, the V gene TRBV4-3; no definite D call. Germline loops: CDR1 LGHNA, CDR2 YSLEER. This CDR3 has 13 amino acids. V shed 0 bases and J shed 10 bases, with 12 bases lying between them. DNA of the CDR3: TGCGCCAGCAGCCAAGATAATGAGGTGGGAGCTTTCTTT. Its translation: CASSQDNEVGAFF.

V is TRBV7-9 and J is TRBJ2-5; D possibly corresponds to TRBD2 (5 bases). The V end lost 5 bases, the J end lost 1 base, and 11 bases lay between the germline ends. Germline CDR1 is SEHNR and CDR2 is FQNEAQ (reference sequence). This CDR3 comprises 14 residues. CDR3 residues: CASSPRDLQETQYF. DNA for the CDR3: TGTGCCAGCAGCCCGAGGGATCTCCAAGAGACCCAGTACTTC.

As concerns this clone: At the DNA level, this CDR3 is encoded by other sequences in the same sample as well. The CDR3 region has the DNA TGCGCCAGCAGTCTAGACGAGACCCAGTACTTC. This sequence encodes CASSLDETQYF. This chain connects TRBV5-1 to TRBJ2-5, with D unclear. The CDR3 has 11 amino acids. Trimming removed 5 bases at V and 5 bases at J, with 7 bases between. Germline V gene lookup returns CDR1 SGHRS and CDR2 YFSETQ.

A single count supports this clone. This chain joins TRBV6-4 and TRBJ2-1; TRBD2 is a possible D gene (6 bases). The CDR3 length is 16 residues. Germline V CDR1 and CDR2: MRHNA, SNTAGT. V dropped 0 bases and J dropped 3 bases, with 12 bases sitting between them. The CDR3, as DNA: TGTGCCAGCAGTGACTCAGGAGGGTTTGGCTACAATGAGCAGTTCTTC. Its translation is CASSDSGGFGYNEQFF.

The chain employs TRBV28 and TRBJ1-2; 8 positions match TRBD1. The CDR3 contains 17 residues. V lost 1 base and J lost 3; bases outside the gene matches: 10. CDR1 is MDHEN, CDR2 SYDVKM, per germline. In nucleotides, the CDR3 is TGTGCCAGCAGTTTATTAAATAGCAGGGGGCTCCACTATGGCTACACCTTC. Encoded protein: CASSLLNSRGLHYGYTF.

The chain joins TRBV12-2 to TRBJ2-7; the table gives TRBD2 as D, unverified against the DNA. TRBV12-2 is recorded as a pseudogene. The CDR3 extends over 17 amino acids. The CDR3 DNA follows: TGTGCAAGTCGCTTACGGGGCTGGGAGGGGGTAGGAGCTGAGCAGTACTTC. Amino acids: CASRLRGWEGVGAEQYF.

The rearrangement uses TRBV19 and TRBJ2-7, with 8 bases identical to TRBD2. Germline values: CDR1 LNHDA, CDR2 SQIVND (reference sequence). Germline trimming cut 3 bases from V and 5 bases from J; bases unmatched to any gene: 18. CDR3 length equals 18 residues. CDR3 region: CASSILPIAGRAADEQYF. CDR3 in DNA: TGTGCCAGTAGTATCCTCCCGATAGCGGGGAGGGCCGCCGACGAGCAGTACTTC.

Worth noting for this clone: Within the sample, other DNA sequences also encode this same CDR3. This sequence joins TRBV5-1 and TRBJ2-1; no definite D call. V was shortened by 2 bases and J by 7 bases, with 7 bases between the two germline ends. Germline CDR1 SGHRS, CDR2 YFSETQ. The CDR3 is 12 amino acids. CDR3 coding DNA: TGCGCCAGCAGCTTCATAGGGAATGAGCAGTTCTTC. Protein product: CASSFIGNEQFF.

The sample holds one count of this clone. The chain joins TRBV28 to TRBJ2-7; 11 bases line up with TRBD2. This CDR3 is built from 15 residues. With 5 bases clipped from V and 3 bases from J, the junction kept 6 bases outside the gene matches. CDR1 MDHEN and CDR2 SYDVKM come from the germline V gene. CDR3 protein: CASSPRLAGGYEQYF. CDR3 DNA sequence: TGTGCCAGCAGTCCCAGGCTAGCGGGAGGCTACGAGCAGTACTTC. Drawing the rest from reference TRBV28 and TRBJ2-7, the complete variable domain is DVKVTQSSRYLVKRTGEKVFLECVQDMDHENMFWYRQDPGLGLRLIYFSYDVKMKEKGDIPEGYSVSREKKERFSLILESASTNQTSMYLCASSPRLAGGYEQYFGPGTRLTVT.

J is TRBJ1-1 and V is TRBV18; TRBD1 agrees at 7 bases. CDR3 size: 17 residues. From germline, CDR1 is KGHSH and CDR2 LQKENI. Trimming removed 2 bases from V and 2 bases from J; junction bases left unmatched: 11. The CDR3 spells CASSPRVLTGLNTEAFF. The CDR3 nucleotides read TGTGCCAGCTCACCAAGAGTCTTGACAGGGCTCAACACTGAAGCTTTCTTT.

The CDR3 DNA is TGTGCCAGCTCACCTGGACTAGCGGGGGCCCCCACCGGGGAGCTGTTTTTT. It codes for CASSPGLAGAPTGELFF. This chain joins TRBV18 and TRBJ2-2; 13 nucleotides line up with TRBD2. V lost 3 bases and J lost 4; bases outside the gene matches: 5. This CDR3 is 17 amino acids long. The germline gives CDR1 KGHSH, CDR2 LQKENI.

The chain recombines TRBV29-1 with TRBJ2-3, with D perhaps TRBD1 or TRBD2 (5 bases each). The CDR3 has 14 residues. The germline gives CDR1 SQVTM, CDR2 ANQGSEA. Trimming removed 4 bases at V and 2 bases at J, with 13 bases between. DNA of the CDR3: TGCAGCGTTGCCGGGATACAGGTCACAGATACGCAGTATTTT. Encoded protein: CSVAGIQVTDTQYF.

The J gene is TRBJ2-1, the V gene TRBV5-6, with D possibly matching TRBD1 (5 bases). Trimming left V 4 bases short and J 11 bases short, with 10 bases between. In germline, CDR1 is SGHDT, CDR2 YYEEEE. CDR3 length: 11 amino acids. The CDR3 sequence is CASSTTVQQFF. DNA for the CDR3: TGTGCCAGCAGCACGACAGTTCAGCAGTTCTTC.

The chain couples TRBV4-3 to TRBJ2-1; TRBD2 matches 7 bases. Trimming cost V 4 bases and J 1 base; bases outside gene matches: 7. The CDR3 has 16 residues. CDR1 and CDR2 from the germline V gene are LGHNA and YSLEER. CDR3: CASSRSSGVSYNEQFF. The CDR3 bases are TGCGCCAGCAGCCGGTCAAGCGGGGTATCCTACAATGAGCAGTTCTTC.

This rearrangement joins TRBV2 to TRBJ1-4, with D uncertain. The CDR3 is 13 residues long. Germline V gives CDR1 SNHLY, CDR2 FYNNEI. The V gene lost 3 bases and the J gene lost 5 bases, with 7 bases spanning the gap. The chain's CDR3 is CASSDRSNEKLFF. The CDR3 region has the DNA TGTGCCAGCAGTGACAGATCGAATGAAAAACTGTTTTTT.

The genes are TRBV7-9 and TRBJ2-5; unclear D gene. The CDR3 spans 11 residues. The V end was cut by 5 bases, the J end by 4 bases, with 5 bases between. From germline, CDR1 is SEHNR and CDR2 FQNEAQ (reference sequence). Written as DNA, the CDR3 is TGTGCCAGCAGCCAGACAGAGACCCAGTACTTC. It is translated as CASSQTETQYF.

Comments on this clone: Other nucleotide sequences in the sample specify the same CDR3. The gene calls are TRBV5-1 and TRBJ2-7; no clear D. Trimming took 4 bases from V and 3 from J, leaving 11 bases between them. The CDR3 consists of 13 residues. Germline lookup yields CDR1 SGHRS and CDR2 YFSETQ. The CDR3, as DNA: TGCGCCAGCAGCCCAGACTCGTTCTACGAGCAGTACTTC. Translating gives CASSPDSFYEQYF.

In DNA form, the CDR3 reads TGTGCCACAAAGCCCGGGACTAGCGGGAGACTTAGCACAGATACGCAGTATTTT. This codes for CATKPGTSGRLSTDTQYF. The chain joins TRBV7-9 to TRBJ2-3; the match to TRBD2 covers 14 bases. The trim removed 10 bases at V and 0 bases at J, leaving 12 bases unmatched. CDR1 SEHNR and CDR2 FQNEAQ come from the germline V gene (reference sequence). This CDR3 spans 18 amino acids.

The chain links TRBV5-1 to TRBJ1-4; unclear D gene. Germline V lookup: CDR1 SGHRS, CDR2 YFSETQ. Trimming left V 2 bases short and J 0 bases short, with 8 bases between. The CDR3 length is 15 residues. The CDR3: CASSLSTSTNEKLFF. The CDR3 coding sequence is TGCGCCAGCAGCTTATCAACCTCAACTAATGAAAAACTGTTTTTT. Drawing the rest from reference TRBV5-1 and TRBJ1-4, the complete variable domain is KAGVTQTPRYLIKTRGQQVTLSCSPISGHRSVSWYQQTPGQGLQFLFEYFSETQRNKGNFPGRFSGRQFSNSRSEMNVSTLELGDSALYLCASSLSTSTNEKLFFGSGTQLSVL.

Regarding this clone: Other DNA sequences in the sample encode the same CDR3. The rearrangement joins TRBV5-1 to TRBJ1-4, with D hard to call. Trimming left V 0 bases short and J 5 bases short, with 8 bases between. The length of the CDR3 is 14 residues. Germline V gene data show CDR1 as SGHRS and CDR2 as YFSETQ. CDR3: CASSLAGSNEKLFF. The CDR3, as DNA: TGCGCCAGCAGCTTGGCCGGCTCAAATGAAAAACTGTTTTTT.

The rearrangement joins TRBV12-1 to TRBJ1-5; the table's D call TRBD1 went unverified against the DNA. TRBV12-1 is tagged as a pseudogene. This CDR3 is built from 17 residues. The CDR3 loop reads CASSWSYSGQINQPQHF. The CDR3 DNA reads as TGTGCCAGCAGCTGGAGCTACTCGGGACAGATAAATCAGCCCCAGCATTTT.

The CDR3 is CASRYTASAAYNEQFF. The CDR3 DNA sequence: TGTGCCAGCAGATATACGGCGTCGGCGGCCTACAATGAGCAGTTCTTC. This chain uses TRBV11-2 with TRBJ2-1; D remains unclear. The germline gives CDR1 SGHAT, CDR2 FQNNGV. CDR3 length: 16 amino acids. Deletions cut 6 bases from V and 2 bases from J, with 17 bases between.